This TCR beta chain was recorded in a study of blood T cell repertoires in COVID-19. Whole-study context: The cDNA or gDNA used as material had been derived from T cells, B-cell-depleted T cells, or PBMCs.

The repertoire was sequenced with immunoSEQ multiplex PCR; TCRdb's copy has only in-frame clones and lacks some. Of approximately 250,000 clones in the sample, roughly 87% were seen once. The participants were between about 18 and 90 years old and came from 24 US areas. Allocation to cohorts depended on clinical history reported by the participants. Each recovered donor of Cohort 3 presented with two negative PCRs, clearance, or symptom resolution. Sample: PBMCs or T cells enriched from blood (not recorded which). The TCR originated in a woman in her twenties or thirties who had recovered from COVID-19.

CDR3 amino acids: CASSADRVGYTF. The DNA for the CDR3 is TGTGCCAGCAGCGCGGACAGGGTGGGCTACACCTTC. This chain joins TRBV9 and TRBJ1-2, with 8 bases lining up with TRBD1. The CDR3 is made up of 12 amino acids. CDR1 and CDR2 from the germline V gene are SGDLS and YYNGEE. Trimming at V came to 3 bases and at J to 8 bases, leaving 3 bases not matched to a gene.